Shown below are 17 T cell receptor beta chains from a single sample sequenced in a study of Graves' ophthalmopathy and Graves' hyperthyroidism. Using RNA transcripts, the TCR beta CDR3 regions were amplified. HTBI-primed first-round RT-PCR preceded second-round multiplex PCR. TCRdb re-called the multiplex PCR reads with MiXCR, one entry per CDR3 protein. Counted here are under 200,000 distinct CDR3 sequences, around two fifths occurring once; the ten biggest clones make up 4.5% to 6%. The sequenced sample was peripheral blood. These receptors were obtained from a woman between 40 and 50 years old with Graves' ophthalmopathy.

This clonotype was detected ten times or more. The chain carries TRBV7-2 and TRBJ2-7; tentatively, D is TRBD1 (7 bases). Germline lookup yields CDR1 SGHTA and CDR2 FQGNSA. CDR3 length: 13 residues. Deletions cut 8 bases from V and 2 bases from J, with 13 bases between. The CDR3 protein is CASWAGGTYEQYF. In nucleotides, the CDR3 is TGTGCCAGCTGGGCAGGGGGGACCTACGAGCAGTACTTC.

This clonotype has a count of ten or more. The chain employs TRBV12-3 or TRBV12-4 and TRBJ2-5; 11 bases fit TRBD2. The CDR3 has 18 residues. The trim removed 4 bases at V and 4 bases at J, leaving 14 bases unmatched. CDR3 nucleotides: TGTGCCAGCAGTTGGGGTGGGCTAGCGGGGGGACGTGGAGAGACCCAGTACTTC. It translates to CASSWGGLAGGRGETQYF.

This clonotype appeared many times. The chain links TRBV20-1 to TRBJ2-2; TRBD1 is a possible D gene (6 bases). The CDR3 sequence is 14 residues long. Germline V lookup: CDR1 DFQATT, CDR2 SNEGSKA (reference sequence). Between the trimmed V and J ends, which lost 3 bases and 0 bases, there was a span of 8 bases. The CDR3 spells CSARGTTNTGELFF. The CDR3, as DNA: TGCAGTGCTAGGGGGACAACGAACACCGGGGAGCTGTTTTTT.

The chain employs TRBV12-3 or TRBV12-4 and TRBJ2-7, with 9 bases identical to TRBD1. V dropped 2 bases and J dropped 1; count of bases not matched to a gene: 6. CDR3 size: 16 residues. DNA for the CDR3: TGTGCCAGCAGTTTACCCGGGACAGGGACTTCCTACGAGCAGTACTTC. Amino acids: CASSLPGTGTSYEQYF.

V gene TRBV5-1 combines with J gene TRBJ2-7; 8 nucleotides match TRBD1. The length of the CDR3 is 13 residues. V lost 3 bases to trimming and J lost 5 bases; unmatched junction nucleotides: 4. Germline V gene lookup returns CDR1 SGHRS and CDR2 YFSETQ. This CDR3 reads CASSYPDRDEQYF. The CDR3 coding sequence is TGCGCCAGCAGCTACCCGGACAGGGACGAGCAGTACTTC.

The rearrangement joins TRBV10-3 to TRBJ2-5; the D is unclear. Germline V CDR1 and CDR2: ENHRY, SYGVKD. The CDR3 extends over 12 amino acids. Trimming left V 2 bases short and J 4 bases short, with 5 bases between. The CDR3 DNA follows: TGTGCCATCAGTGAGCCGGGAGAGACCCAGTACTTC. It translates to CAISEPGETQYF.

This clonotype was counted many times. The genes are TRBV7-2 and TRBJ2-5; 8 bases line up with TRBD2. V lost 3 bases to trimming and J lost 5 bases; unmatched junction nucleotides: 8. This CDR3 has 15 residues. Germline V gene sequence: CDR1 SGHTA, CDR2 FQGNSA. Written as DNA, the CDR3 is TGTGCCAGCAGCTTCGTAGCGGGAACCCGCGAGACCCAGTACTTC. It specifies CASSFVAGTRETQYF.

This clonotype appeared many times. This chain connects TRBV12-3 or TRBV12-4 to TRBJ1-5; D unclear. This CDR3 has 14 amino acids. Trimming pared 3 bases from V and 2 bases from J, leaving 8 bases between. The DNA of the CDR3 is TGTGCCAGCAGTTTTGCACAAGGCAATCAGCCCCAGCATTTT. Translated: CASSFAQGNQPQHF.

The chain carries TRBV20-1 and TRBJ2-5; D remains unclear. Per the germline V gene, CDR1 is DFQATT and CDR2 is SNEGSKA (reference sequence). The CDR3 has 14 amino acids. Deletions cut 4 bases from V and 1 base from J, with 13 bases between. Here the CDR3 DNA reads TGCAGTGCTACCGACTTCGACGTCCAAGAGACCCAGTACTTC. Translated: CSATDFDVQETQYF.

This clonotype was seen at least ten times. The chain employs TRBV19 and TRBJ2-7, with 8 bases matching TRBD1. V dropped 4 bases and J dropped 2; count of bases not matched to a gene: 7. CDR1 and CDR2 from the germline V gene are LNHDA and SQIVND (reference sequence). The CDR3 runs 15 residues. CDR3 amino acids: CASSTGQGNPYEQYF. The CDR3 coding sequence is TGTGCCAGTAGTACCGGACAGGGCAATCCCTACGAGCAGTACTTC.

The DNA of the CDR3 is TGTGCCTGGAGTAACCAGGGACGACAGCCCCAGCATTTT. Amino acid sequence: CAWSNQGRQPQHF. The V call is TRBV30, the J call TRBJ1-5; a possible D gene is TRBD1 (5 bases). Trimming took 2 bases from V and 7 from J, leaving 12 bases between them. The CDR3 runs 13 residues. Per germline, CDR1 GTSNPN and CDR2 SVGIG (reference sequence). Supplemented by reference TRBV30 and TRBJ1-5, the full variable domain reads SQTIHQWPATLVQPVGSPLSLECTVEGTSNPNLYWYRQAAGRGLQLLFYSVGIGQISSEVPQNLSASRPQDRQFILSSKKLLLSDSGFYLCAWSNQGRQPQHFGDGTRLSIL.

Note on this clonotype: In this CDR3 the conserved last residue, phenylalanine or tryptophan, is missing, so a read error is likely. The chain combines TRBV6-9 with TRBJ1-2, with TRBD1 matching over 7 bases. The CDR3 runs 20 residues. V was pared by 1 base and J by 0 bases, with 17 bases of the junction left unmatched. Germline V gene sequence: CDR1 MNHGY, CDR2 SVAAGI. The CDR3 region has the DNA TGTGCCAGCAGTTATTATGCGGGACCGGGACAGTGGCGTTCTAACTATGGCTACACCTCC. Its translation is CASSYYAGPGQWRSNYGYTS.

Ten or more counts support this clonotype. The chain recombines TRBV6-2 or TRBV6-3 with TRBJ1-1; D gene unclear. The germline gives CDR1 MNHEY, CDR2 SVGEGT. The CDR3 has 12 amino acids. Trimming cost V 5 bases and J 6 bases, with 10 bases left between them. CDR3 coding DNA: TGTGCCAGCAGTCCAGGCGACCCTGAAGCTTTCTTT. Translation gives CASSPGDPEAFF.

V and J are TRBV28 and TRBJ2-7; D may be TRBD2 (6 bases). Trimming took 7 bases from V and 4 from J, leaving 20 bases between them. This CDR3 spans 15 amino acids. Looked up from germline, CDR1 is MDHEN and CDR2 is SYDVKM. The CDR3 sequence: CASTPNRDWSYEQYF. In DNA, the CDR3 is TGTGCCAGCACTCCCAACCGGGACTGGAGTTACGAGCAGTACTTC.

This chain joins TRBV28 and TRBJ2-7; 8 bases map to TRBD1. This CDR3 comprises 15 residues. The V gene's germline CDR1 is MDHEN and CDR2 SYDVKM. After removal of 2 bases from V and 3 bases from J, the junction contained 6 bases not matched to a gene. The CDR3 region is CASSLQQTGVYEQYF. CDR3 sequence (DNA): TGTGCCAGCAGTTTACAACAGACAGGGGTCTACGAGCAGTACTTC. The variable domain in full, completed from reference TRBV28 and TRBJ2-7, reads DVKVTQSSRYLVKRTGEKVFLECVQDMDHENMFWYRQDPGLGLRLIYFSYDVKMKEKGDIPEGYSVSREKKERFSLILESASTNQTSMYLCASSLQQTGVYEQYFGPGTRLTVT.

This clonotype was detected many times. The rearrangement uses TRBV28 and TRBJ1-5; D may be TRBD1 (6 bases). V lost 7 bases to trimming and J lost 6 bases, with 19 bases between them. Germline loops: CDR1 MDHEN, CDR2 SYDVKM. This CDR3 comprises 15 residues. In DNA form, the CDR3 reads TGTGCCAGCATCTTGAGCGGGGGCATGGGTCAGCCCCAGCATTTT. Amino acid sequence: CASILSGGMGQPQHF.

This clonotype has a count of ten or more. This chain connects TRBV29-1 to TRBJ2-5; a possible D gene is TRBD2 (7 bases). The CDR3 contains 12 residues. Germline values: CDR1 SQVTM, CDR2 ANQGSEA. The V gene lost 7 bases and the J gene lost 1 base, with 10 bases spanning the gap. CDR3 coding DNA: TGCAGCGAGGGGGGGCCCCAAGAGACCCAGTACTTC. As protein: CSEGGPQETQYF.